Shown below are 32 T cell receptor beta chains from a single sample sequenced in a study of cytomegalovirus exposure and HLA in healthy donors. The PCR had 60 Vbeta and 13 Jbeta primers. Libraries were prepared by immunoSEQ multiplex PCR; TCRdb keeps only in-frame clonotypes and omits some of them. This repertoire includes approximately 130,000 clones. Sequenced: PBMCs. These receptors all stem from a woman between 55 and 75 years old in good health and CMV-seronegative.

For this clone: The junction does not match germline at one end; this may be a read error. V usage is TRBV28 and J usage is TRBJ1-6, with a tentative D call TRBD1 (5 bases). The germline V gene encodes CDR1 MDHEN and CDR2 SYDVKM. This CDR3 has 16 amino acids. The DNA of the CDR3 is TGTACCAGCAGTTTACGTATCAGGGCCAGGGATTCACCCCTCCACTTT. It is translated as CTSSLRIRARDSPLHF.

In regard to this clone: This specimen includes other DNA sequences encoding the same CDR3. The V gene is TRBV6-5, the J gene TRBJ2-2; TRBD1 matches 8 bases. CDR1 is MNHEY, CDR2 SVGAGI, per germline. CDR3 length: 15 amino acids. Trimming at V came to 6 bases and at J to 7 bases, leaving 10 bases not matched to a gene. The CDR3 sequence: CASRRQGSGNGELFF. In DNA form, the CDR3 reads TGTGCCAGCAGGCGACAGGGGTCGGGGAACGGGGAGCTGTTTTTT.

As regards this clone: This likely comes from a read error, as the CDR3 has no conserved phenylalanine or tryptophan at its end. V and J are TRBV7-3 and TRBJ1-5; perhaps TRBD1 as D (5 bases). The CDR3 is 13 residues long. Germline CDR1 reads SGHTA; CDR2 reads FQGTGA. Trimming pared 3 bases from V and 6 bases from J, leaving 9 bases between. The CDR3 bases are TGTGCCAGCAGCTTCTCTCAGGGTCAGCCCCAGCATCTT. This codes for CASSFSQGQPQHL.

The CDR3 loop reads CASSEYPGGQGEKLFF. Here the CDR3 DNA reads TGTGCCAGCAGTGAATACCCTGGAGGCCAAGGTGAAAAACTGTTTTTT. V and J are TRBV2 and TRBJ1-4; D call uncertain. The CDR3 is made up of 16 amino acids. Germline V lookup: CDR1 SNHLY, CDR2 FYNNEI. With 2 bases removed from V and 7 bases from J, the gap between germline ends came to 17 bases.

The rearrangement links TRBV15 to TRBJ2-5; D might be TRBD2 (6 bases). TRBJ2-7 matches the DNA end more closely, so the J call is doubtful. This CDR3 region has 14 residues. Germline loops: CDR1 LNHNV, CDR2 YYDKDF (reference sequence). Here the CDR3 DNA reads TGTGCCACCAGACAGCCGGGACTCGCCAACGAGCAGTACTTC. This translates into CATRQPGLANEQYF.

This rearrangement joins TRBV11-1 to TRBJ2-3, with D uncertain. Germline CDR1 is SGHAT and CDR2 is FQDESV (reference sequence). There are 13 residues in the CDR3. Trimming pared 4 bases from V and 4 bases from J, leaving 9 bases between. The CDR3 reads CASSSPVSDTQYF. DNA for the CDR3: TGTGCCAGCAGCTCTCCAGTTTCAGATACGCAGTATTTT.

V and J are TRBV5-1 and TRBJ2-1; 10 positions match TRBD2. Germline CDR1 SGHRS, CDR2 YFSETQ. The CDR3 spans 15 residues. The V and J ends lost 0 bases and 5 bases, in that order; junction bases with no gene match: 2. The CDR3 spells CASSLATSGDNEQFF. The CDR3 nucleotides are TGCGCCAGCAGCTTGGCAACTAGCGGGGACAATGAGCAGTTCTTC. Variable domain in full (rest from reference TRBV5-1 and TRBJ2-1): KAGVTQTPRYLIKTRGQQVTLSCSPISGHRSVSWYQQTPGQGLQFLFEYFSETQRNKGNFPGRFSGRQFSNSRSEMNVSTLELGDSALYLCASSLATSGDNEQFFGPGTRLTVL.

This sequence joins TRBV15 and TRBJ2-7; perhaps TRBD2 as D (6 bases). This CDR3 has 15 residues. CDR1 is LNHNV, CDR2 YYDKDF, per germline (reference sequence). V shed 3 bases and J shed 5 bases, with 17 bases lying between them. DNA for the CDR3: TGTGCCACCAGCAGGTATGGGGGGACCGGTAACGAGCAGTACTTC. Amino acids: CATSRYGGTGNEQYF. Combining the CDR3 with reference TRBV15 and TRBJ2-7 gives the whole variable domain DAMVIQNPRYQVTQFGKPVTLSCSQTLNHNVMYWYQQKSSQAPKLLFHYYDKDFNNEADTPDNFQSRRPNTSFCFLDIRSPGLGDTAMYLCATSRYGGTGNEQYFGPGTRLTVT.

CDR3 protein: CASSPEDRAEAFF. CDR3 nucleotide sequence: TGTGCCAGCAGCCCCGAGGACAGGGCTGAAGCTTTCTTT. The V call is TRBV7-9, the J call TRBJ1-1; 8 positions agree with TRBD1. V shed 5 bases, J shed 6 bases, and the junction held 5 bases outside the gene matches. The CDR3 contains 13 residues. Per the germline V gene, CDR1 is SEHNR and CDR2 is FQNEAQ (reference sequence).

This CDR3 reads CASRDTGRDTEAFF. CDR3 nucleotide sequence: TGCGCCAGCAGAGACACAGGTAGGGACACTGAAGCTTTCTTT. The V and J genes are TRBV4-1 and TRBJ1-1; the D gene is possibly TRBD1 (5 bases). Per the germline V gene, CDR1 is MGHRA and CDR2 is YSYEKL. V lost 6 bases and J 3 bases, leaving 14 bases between the germline ends. The CDR3 extends over 14 amino acids.

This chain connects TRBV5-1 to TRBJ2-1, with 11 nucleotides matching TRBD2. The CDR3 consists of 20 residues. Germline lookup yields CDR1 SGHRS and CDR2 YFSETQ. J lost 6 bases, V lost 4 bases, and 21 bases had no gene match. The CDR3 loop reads CASSPLGGGSSGRAVNEQFF. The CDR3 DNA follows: TGCGCCAGCAGCCCCCTAGGCGGGGGAAGTAGCGGGAGGGCTGTCAATGAGCAGTTCTTC.

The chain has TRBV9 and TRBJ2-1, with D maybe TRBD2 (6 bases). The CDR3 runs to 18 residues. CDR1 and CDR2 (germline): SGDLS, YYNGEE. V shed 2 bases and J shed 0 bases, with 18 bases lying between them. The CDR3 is CASSVGTSSSPSYNEQFF. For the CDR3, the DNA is TGTGCCAGCAGCGTGGGAACTAGCTCGAGCCCCTCCTACAATGAGCAGTTCTTC.

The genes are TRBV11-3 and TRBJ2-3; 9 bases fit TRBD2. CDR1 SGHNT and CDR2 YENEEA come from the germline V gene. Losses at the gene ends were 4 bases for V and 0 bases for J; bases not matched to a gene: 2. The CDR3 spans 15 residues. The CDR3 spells CASSSSGGSTDTQYF. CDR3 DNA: TGTGCCAGCAGCTCCAGCGGGGGGAGCACAGATACGCAGTATTTT.

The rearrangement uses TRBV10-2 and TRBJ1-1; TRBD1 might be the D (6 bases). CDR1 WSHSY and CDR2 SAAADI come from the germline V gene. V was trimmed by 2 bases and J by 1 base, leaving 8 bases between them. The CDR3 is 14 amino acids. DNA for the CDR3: TGCGCCAGCAGTGAGGAAGGGGGGAACACTGAAGCTTTCTTT. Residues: CASSEEGGNTEAFF.

CDR3 nucleotide sequence: TGTGCCAGCAGTGCCCGGGCTAGCGGCGATGAGCAGTTCTTC. This sequence encodes CASSARASGDEQFF. The V and J genes are TRBV6-1 and TRBJ2-1, with TRBD2 identical over 7 bases. This CDR3 is built from 14 residues. Germline CDR1 MNHNS, CDR2 SASEGT. After removal of 4 bases from V and 8 bases from J, the junction contained 8 bases not matched to a gene.

The CDR3 nucleotides are TGTGCCAGCAGCTCCCGACAGGGCGAGCAGTACTTC. As protein: CASSSRQGEQYF. The rearrangement links TRBV7-9 to TRBJ2-7; 7 bases agree with TRBD1. The V segment lost 4 bases and the J segment 6 bases; nucleotides outside the gene matches: 3. The CDR3 has 12 residues. The germline gives CDR1 SEHNR, CDR2 FQNEAQ (reference sequence).

The CDR3: CASSWGQGSSGANVLTF. The CDR3 region has the DNA TGTGCCAGCAGCTGGGGTCAGGGGAGCTCTGGGGCCAACGTCCTGACTTTC. This chain links TRBV11-2 with TRBJ2-6; possibly TRBD1 for D (6 bases). The germline V gene has CDR1 SGHAT and CDR2 FQNNGV. The CDR3 extends over 17 amino acids. The ends were cut back, 4 bases at V and 0 bases at J, with 13 bases in the middle.

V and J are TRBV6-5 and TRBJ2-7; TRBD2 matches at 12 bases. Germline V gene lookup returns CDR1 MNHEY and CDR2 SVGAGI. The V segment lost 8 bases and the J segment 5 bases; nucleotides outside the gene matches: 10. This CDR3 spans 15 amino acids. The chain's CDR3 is CASETPGLAGNEQYF. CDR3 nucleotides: TGTGCCAGCGAAACTCCGGGACTAGCGGGTAACGAGCAGTACTTC.

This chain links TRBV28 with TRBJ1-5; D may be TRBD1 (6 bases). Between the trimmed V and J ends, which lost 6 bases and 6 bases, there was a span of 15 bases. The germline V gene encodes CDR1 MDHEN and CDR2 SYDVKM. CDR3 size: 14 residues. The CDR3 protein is CASRIQGSGQPQHF. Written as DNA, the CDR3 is TGTGCCAGCAGGATACAGGGATCGGGTCAGCCCCAGCATTTT. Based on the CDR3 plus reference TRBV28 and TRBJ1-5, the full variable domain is DVKVTQSSRYLVKRTGEKVFLECVQDMDHENMFWYRQDPGLGLRLIYFSYDVKMKEKGDIPEGYSVSREKKERFSLILESASTNQTSMYLCASRIQGSGQPQHFGDGTRLSIL.

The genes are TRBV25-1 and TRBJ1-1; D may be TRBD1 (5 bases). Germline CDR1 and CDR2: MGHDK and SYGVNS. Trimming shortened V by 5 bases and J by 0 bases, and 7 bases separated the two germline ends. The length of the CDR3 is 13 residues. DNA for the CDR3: TGTGCCAGCAGTCGACAGATGAACACTGAAGCTTTCTTT. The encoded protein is CASSRQMNTEAFF.

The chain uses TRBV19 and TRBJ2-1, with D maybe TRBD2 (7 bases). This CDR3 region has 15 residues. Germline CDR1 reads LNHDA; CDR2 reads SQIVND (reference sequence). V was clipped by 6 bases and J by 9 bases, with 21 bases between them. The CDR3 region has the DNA TGTGCCAGTAGCCCCCCCGGCGGGAGAGGGGGTGAGCAGTTCTTC. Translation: CASSPPGGRGGEQFF. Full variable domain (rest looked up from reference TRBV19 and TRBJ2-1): DGGITQSPKYLFRKEGQNVTLSCEQNLNHDAMYWYRQDPGQGLRLIYYSQIVNDFQKGDIAEGYSVSREKKESFPLTVTSAQKNPTAFYLCASSPPGGRGGEQFFGPGTRLTVL.

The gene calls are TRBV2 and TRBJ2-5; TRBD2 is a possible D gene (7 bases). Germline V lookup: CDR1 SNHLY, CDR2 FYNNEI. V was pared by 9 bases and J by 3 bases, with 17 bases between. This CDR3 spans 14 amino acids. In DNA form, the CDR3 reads TGTGCCAGAGAAGAAGGGGGGGGAAAAGAGACCCAGTACTTC. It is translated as CAREEGGGKETQYF.

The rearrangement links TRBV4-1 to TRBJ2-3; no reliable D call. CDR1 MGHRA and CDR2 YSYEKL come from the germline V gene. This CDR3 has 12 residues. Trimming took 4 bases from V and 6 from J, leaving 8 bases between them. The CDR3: CASSRSMDTQYF. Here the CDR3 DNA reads TGCGCCAGCAGCCGGAGTATGGATACGCAGTATTTT.

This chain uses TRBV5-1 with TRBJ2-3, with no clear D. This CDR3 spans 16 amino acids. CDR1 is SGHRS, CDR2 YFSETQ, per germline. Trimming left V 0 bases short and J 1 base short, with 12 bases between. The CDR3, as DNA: TGCGCCAGCAGCTTGGCCCTCTCAGGTGGCACAGATACGCAGTATTTT. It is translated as CASSLALSGGTDTQYF. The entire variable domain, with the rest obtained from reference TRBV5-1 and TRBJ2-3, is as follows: KAGVTQTPRYLIKTRGQQVTLSCSPISGHRSVSWYQQTPGQGLQFLFEYFSETQRNKGNFPGRFSGRQFSNSRSEMNVSTLELGDSALYLCASSLALSGGTDTQYFGPGTRLTVL.

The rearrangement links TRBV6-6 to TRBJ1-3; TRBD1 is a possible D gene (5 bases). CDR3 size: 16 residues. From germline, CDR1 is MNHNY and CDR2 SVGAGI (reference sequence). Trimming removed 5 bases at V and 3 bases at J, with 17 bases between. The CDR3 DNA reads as TGTGCCAGCAGTCTTCGGATCGGGGGAAGTGGAAACACCATATATTTT. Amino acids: CASSLRIGGSGNTIYF.

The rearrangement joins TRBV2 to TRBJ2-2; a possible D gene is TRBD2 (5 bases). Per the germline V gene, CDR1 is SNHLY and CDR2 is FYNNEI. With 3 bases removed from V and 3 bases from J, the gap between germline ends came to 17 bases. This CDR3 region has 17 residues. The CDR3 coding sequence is TGTGCCAGCAGTGAGGGCGGAACTAGATGGCACACCGGGGAGCTGTTTTTT. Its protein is CASSEGGTRWHTGELFF.

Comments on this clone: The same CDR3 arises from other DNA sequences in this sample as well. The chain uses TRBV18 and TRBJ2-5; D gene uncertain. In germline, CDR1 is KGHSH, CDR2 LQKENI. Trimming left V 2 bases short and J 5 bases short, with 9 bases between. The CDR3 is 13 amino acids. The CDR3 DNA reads TGTGCCAGCTCACCAACGGCGGCTGAGACCCAGTACTTC. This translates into CASSPTAAETQYF.

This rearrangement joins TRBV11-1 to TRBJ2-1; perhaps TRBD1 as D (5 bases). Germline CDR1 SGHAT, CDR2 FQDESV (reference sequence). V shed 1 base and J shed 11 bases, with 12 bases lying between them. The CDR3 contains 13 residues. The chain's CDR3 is CASSLESGNQQFF. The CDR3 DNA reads TGTGCCAGCAGCTTAGAATCAGGGAATCAGCAGTTCTTC.

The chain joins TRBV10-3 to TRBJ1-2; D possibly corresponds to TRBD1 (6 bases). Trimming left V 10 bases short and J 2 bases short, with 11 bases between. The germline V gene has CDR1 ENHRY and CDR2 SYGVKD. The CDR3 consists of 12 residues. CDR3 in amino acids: CATGQINYGYTF. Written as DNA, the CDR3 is TGTGCCACCGGACAGATCAACTATGGCTACACCTTC.

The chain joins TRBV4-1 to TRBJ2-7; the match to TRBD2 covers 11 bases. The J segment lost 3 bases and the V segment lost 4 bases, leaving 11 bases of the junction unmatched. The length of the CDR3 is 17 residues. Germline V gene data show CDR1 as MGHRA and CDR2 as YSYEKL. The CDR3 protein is CASSRSMLAGGNYEQYF. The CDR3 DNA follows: TGCGCCAGCAGCCGAAGTATGCTAGCGGGAGGTAACTACGAGCAGTACTTC.

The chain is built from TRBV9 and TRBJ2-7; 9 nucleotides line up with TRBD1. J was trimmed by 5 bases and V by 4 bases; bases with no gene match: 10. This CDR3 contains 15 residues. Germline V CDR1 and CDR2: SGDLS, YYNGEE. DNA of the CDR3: TGTGCCAGCAGCCCAGAAGGGACAGGGCACCACGAGCAGTACTTC. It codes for CASSPEGTGHHEQYF.

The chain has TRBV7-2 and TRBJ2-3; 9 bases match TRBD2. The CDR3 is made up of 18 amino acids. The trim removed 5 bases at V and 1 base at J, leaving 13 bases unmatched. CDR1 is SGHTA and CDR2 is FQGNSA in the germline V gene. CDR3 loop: CASSLPGGSGGGTDTQYF. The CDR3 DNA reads TGTGCCAGCAGCCTTCCCGGCGGTAGCGGGGGAGGCACAGATACGCAGTATTTT. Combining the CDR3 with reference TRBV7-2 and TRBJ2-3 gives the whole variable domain GAGVSQSPSNKVTEKGKDVELRCDPISGHTALYWYRQSLGQGLEFLIYFQGNSAPDKSGLPSDRFSAERTGGSVSTLTIQRTQQEDSAVYLCASSLPGGSGGGTDTQYFGPGTRLTVL.